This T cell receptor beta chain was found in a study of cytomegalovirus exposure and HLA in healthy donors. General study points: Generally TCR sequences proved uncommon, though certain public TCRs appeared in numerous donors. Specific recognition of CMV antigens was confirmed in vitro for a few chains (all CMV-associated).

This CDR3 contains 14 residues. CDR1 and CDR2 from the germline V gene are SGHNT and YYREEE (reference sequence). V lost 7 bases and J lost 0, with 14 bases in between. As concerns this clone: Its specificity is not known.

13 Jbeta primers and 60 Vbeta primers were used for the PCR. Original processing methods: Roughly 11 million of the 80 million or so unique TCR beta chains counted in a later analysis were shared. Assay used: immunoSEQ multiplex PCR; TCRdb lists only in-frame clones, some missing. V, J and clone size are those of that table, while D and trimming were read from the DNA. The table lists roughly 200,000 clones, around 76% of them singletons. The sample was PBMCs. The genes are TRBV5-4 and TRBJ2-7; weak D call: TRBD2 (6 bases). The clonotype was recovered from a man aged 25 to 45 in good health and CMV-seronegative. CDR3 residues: CASWGLRSSYEQYF. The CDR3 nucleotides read TGTGCCAGCTGGGGACTCCGGAGCTCCTACGAGCAGTACTTC. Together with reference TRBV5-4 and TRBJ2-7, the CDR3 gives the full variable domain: ETGVTQSPTHLIKTRGQQVTLRCSSQSGHNTVSWYQQALGQGPQFIFQYYREEENGRGNFPPRFSGLQFPNYSSELNVNALELDDSALYLCASWGLRSSYEQYFGPGTRLTVT.